This T cell receptor (beta chain) was captured in a study of T cells in Graves' hyperthyroidism and ophthalmopathy. TCR beta CDR3 region amplification was performed from RNA transcripts. First-round RT-PCR targeting the TCR CDR3 was performed with the HTBI primer set. TCRdb analysed the multiplex PCR reads with MiXCR anew, one entry per CDR3 protein. This table has under 200,000 distinct CDR3 sequences, around 8.9% appearing once. V gave up 0 bases and J gave up 6 bases, with 9 bases separating them. The CDR3 contains 14 residues. The germline CDR1 and CDR2 sequences are SGDLS and YYNGEE. Pregnant or lactating patients were excluded, as were those with uncontrolled infection or other autoimmune disease. Diagnosing involved the use of clinical symptoms, serum thyroxine and TRAb, thyroid ultrasound and orbital computed tomography. The study collected blood at first hyperthyroidism diagnosis, before any ophthalmopathy symptoms arose.

The chain combines TRBV9 with TRBJ1-4; D is unclear. Sequences were obtained from blood. This receptor was taken from a woman aged 18-29 years with Graves' hyperthyroidism that later progressed to Graves' ophthalmopathy. The CDR3 region is CASSVGASDEKLFF. In DNA, the CDR3 is TGTGCCAGCAGCGTAGGGGCGAGTGATGAAAAACTGTTTTTT.